Here is one T cell receptor beta chain with its context. The table came from immunoSEQ multiplex PCR; TCRdb's copy has only in-frame clones and leaves some out. The sample includes 300,000 to 400,000 clones, over 85% of them seen just once. The data originate from a study of brain T cells in children with intractable seizures. Trimming removed 3 bases at V and 1 base at J, with 9 bases between. Germline CDR1 is MNHNS and CDR2 is SASEGT. The CDR3 contains 14 residues. Time point given: blood from clinic visit 5 months post-surgery; TSC patient then seizure free. The chain has TRBV6-1 and TRBJ1-1, with D tentatively TRBD1 (6 bases). The starting material was peripheral blood, obtained more than 4 months after surgery. The receptor's source is a boy under two years old with tuberous sclerosis and intractable seizures. CDR3 DNA: TGTGCCAGCAGTGACAGGGGTCGGAACACTGAAGCTTTCTTT. This translates into CASSDRGRNTEAFF.